This TCR beta chain was profiled in a study of naive and memory T cell subsets (dated by TCRdb to 2015 to 2018). At the level of the whole study: The study applied an open-source, UMI-based TCR alpha and beta sequencing pipeline to sorted naive and memory peripheral blood T cell subsets. Complete agreement was observed between the functional CMV T cell responses and the IgG serology results. RNA was DNase-treated and reverse transcribed with TCR constant-region primers, mostly using SuperScript III. General study outcomes and caveats: Clonotypes were defined as single alpha or beta chain sequences, not paired alpha/beta receptors. RNA-based TCR counts may be influenced by expression changes linked to T cell activation and differentiation. Once error correction was done, more than 90% of naive TCR sequences showed up just once, which made the naive abundance distributions much steeper than those of the memory subsets. No ground truth was available to validate the repertoire findings for the naive and memory subsets. The abundance of TCRs followed a power law with an exponent that differed between naive and memory subsets yet stayed consistent across the three individuals. In both CD4 and CD8 cells, the Gini index increased while Shannon and inverse Simpson diversity decreased from naive through CM, EM and EMRA.

V loses 10 bases, J loses 4 bases, and the germline ends lie 16 bases apart. The CDR3 starts with the cysteine, ends with the phenylalanine, and has 14 residues. CDR3 DNA only is kept here, 42 bases in frame from base 1. The germline V gene sets CDR1 to MNHEY and CDR2 to SVGEGT. Receptor libraries were prepared by UMI-ligation and nested PCR. The beta constant-region primer consisted of an equimolar mixture of two oligonucleotides that together covered TRBC1 and TRBC2. T4 RNA ligase 1 ligated a single-stranded oligonucleotide carrying the SP2 primer and a 12-nucleotide UMI to the cDNA 3' end. The ligated cDNA went through four rounds of PCR with nested alpha and beta constant-region primers together with the SP2 primer. Incubation of the ligation reaction was carried out at 16 degrees C for about 18-24 hours. To avoid over-amplification, PCR2 was usually performed as a SYBR Green qPCR and halted once a predetermined threshold was reached. Apart from the first purification, every purification step used Agencourt AMPure XP magnetic beads. Library amounts were measured by Qubit and library quality was assessed on a TapeStation, where the main peak was expected at around 650 bp. Sequencing of the pooled libraries was done on an Illumina MiSeq using v2 2x251 paired-end kits, which typically yielded about 1-2.3 million reads per sample. Each sample was pooled at 4 to 5 nM, and about 5-7% PhiX was included to help cluster recognition. The study's own analysis went as follows. Decombinator assigned V and J genes to Demultiplexor-processed FASTQ reads by tag matching, allowing a single base-pair mismatch. By using UMIs, Collapsinator corrected both sequencing errors and the frequency errors caused by PCR heterogeneity. CDR3Translator translated TCRs and extracted CDR3s from the conserved cysteine to the FGXG phenylalanine, flagging non-productive sequences. Repertoires were subsampled to equal numbers of UMI-defined TCRs before Gini, Shannon entropy and inverse Simpson indices were calculated. Power-law fits to clonotype abundance distributions were performed by maximum likelihood within the linear range. For one naive CD8 sample, the pipeline and MIGEC produced similar UMI counts, unique TCR numbers and clonal distributions. Repertoires were searched for about 7,300 CMV-associated CDR3 sequences compiled from VDJdb and a published dataset. The public reads were quality trimmed at Q25 with fastp and then assembled into clones with MiXCR by TCRdb, keeping productive beta chains. When rows share a CDR3 protein, they turn into one entry using the most common DNA and genes. The V and J calls and clone size come from TCRdb's table, not from the authors' own analysis. The sample profile shows tens of thousands of distinct CDR3 sequences; less than 15% of them were found once. Approximately 20% of the sample is taken by the ten largest.

From the second PCR step on, the TCR alpha and beta chain libraries were amplified in separate reactions. The CMV status of each donor was determined by measuring IFNgamma production from CD4+ T cells after fresh PBMCs had been stimulated overnight with CMV viral lysate. Miltenyi beads were used first to positively select CD4 T cells, and CD8 T cells were then positively selected from the CD4-negative fraction. After staining for CD3, CD4, CD8, CD45RA, CD27 and a live/dead dye, cells were sorted on a BD Aria II into four subsets based on CD45RA and CD27. The sorting gate for effector memory cells was CD45RA-CD27-, and the sorting gate for EMRA cells was CD45RA+CD27-. Blood was obtained from three healthy volunteers, and the blood from each volunteer was fractionated into CD4 and CD8 T cells and subsequently into four differentiation subsets. Approximately 130 ml of peripheral blood was drawn per donor, and PBMC were isolated by Ficoll-Paque PLUS density-gradient centrifugation. The sorted cells were lysed in RLT buffer, after which RNA was extracted using a Qiagen RNeasy kit and kept at -80 degrees C.

In this sample, this clonotype turned up many times. It lacks a known antigen. It has no much larger one-base neighbor in the sample; base qualities were not kept. The source is a human donor in good health. The chain joins TRBV6-2 or TRBV6-3 to TRBJ2-2; possibly the D gene is TRBD1, per 6 matching bases. The sequenced sample was effector memory CD4+ T cells from blood. The sample's cell subset or site label, decoded: effector memory, CD45RA- CD27-. The CDR3 corresponds to CATSTDRSTGELFF. The nucleotides are TGTGCCACTTCGACCGACAGGTCCACCGGGGAGCTGTTTTTT.